This TCR beta chain came from a study of CD8 T cells in Susac syndrome (dated by TCRdb to the late 2010s). General notes on the study: Whether CD8+ T cell activation and differentiation in Susac syndrome was antigen driven was tested using repertoire sequencing.

RNA was extracted using the RNeasy kit, and about 0.5 to 1 ug of the RNA was reverse transcribed with random hexamers. TCR beta CDR3 regions were amplified with the immunoSEQ multiplex PCR assay covering 54 Vbeta and 13 Jbeta segments. PCR amplification bias was corrected by using a synthetic template baseline for primer optimization and computational correction. The study's own analysis went as follows. Reads were annotated to V, D and J genes per IMGT and analyzed with immunoSEQ Analyzer, keeping only productive sequences. Clonality was calculated as one minus the Shannon entropy normalized by log2 of the number of productive unique sequences. Public and private clones were assessed among the 100 most prevalent clones of each patient and control. A clone was defined as Susac-specific if it was absent from the healthy and MS cohorts, from about 1,100 published viral clones and from other ImmuneACCESS disease sequences. TCRdb reran the public reads through fastp at Q25 and MiXCR, keeping productive beta chains. Each CDR3 protein gets just one entry, which takes the most common genes and DNA from the rows behind it. The V and J calls follow TCRdb's processing rather than the paper's. The sample yields about 180,000 distinct CDR3 sequences; more than 90% were counted once. 0.093% of the sample goes to the ten largest clones.

The germline V gene (reference sequence) supplies CDR1 DFQATT and CDR2 SNEGSKA. The CDR3 runs 13 residues from the cysteine to the phenylalanine. Only the CDR3 part of the read is kept: 39 bases, read in frame from the first base. From V the trimming removes 7 bases and from J it removes 5 bases, while the gene matches leave 6 bases of the junction unaccounted for. High-throughput TCR beta sequencing profiled peripheral blood CD8+ and CD4+ T cells from healthy donors, Susac syndrome patients and multiple sclerosis patients. The multiple sclerosis controls were treatment-naive patients who had stable or active relapsing-remitting disease and met the revised McDonald criteria. Bulk CD8+ and CD4+ T cells were purified by magnetic negative isolation, whereas CD8+ TEMRA cells were enriched by FACS. Blood was collected in EDTA tubes and processed within 24 hours, with PBMCs isolated through density gradient centrifugation. PBMCs intended for TCR sequencing were frozen in liquid nitrogen and were later thawed in a 37 degrees C water bath. The sorted or isolated CD4+, CD8+ and CD8+ TEMRA cells reached a purity of at least 90%.

In regard to this clonotype: Its antigen remains unidentified. One base away there is no much larger clone; base qualities are not given.

Summary of the overall study and its limitations: The TCR sequencing and HLA analysis was acknowledged to have included a relatively small number of individuals.

The rearranged segments are TRBV20-1 and TRBJ1-5; TRBD1 matches 9 bases in the middle. The receptor was isolated from a human donor with multiple sclerosis. Sample: CD4+ T cells from PBMCs. The nucleotide sequence is TGCAGTGTGAACAGGGGGCAAGATCAGCCCCAGCATTTT. Its protein is CSVNRGQDQPQHF.